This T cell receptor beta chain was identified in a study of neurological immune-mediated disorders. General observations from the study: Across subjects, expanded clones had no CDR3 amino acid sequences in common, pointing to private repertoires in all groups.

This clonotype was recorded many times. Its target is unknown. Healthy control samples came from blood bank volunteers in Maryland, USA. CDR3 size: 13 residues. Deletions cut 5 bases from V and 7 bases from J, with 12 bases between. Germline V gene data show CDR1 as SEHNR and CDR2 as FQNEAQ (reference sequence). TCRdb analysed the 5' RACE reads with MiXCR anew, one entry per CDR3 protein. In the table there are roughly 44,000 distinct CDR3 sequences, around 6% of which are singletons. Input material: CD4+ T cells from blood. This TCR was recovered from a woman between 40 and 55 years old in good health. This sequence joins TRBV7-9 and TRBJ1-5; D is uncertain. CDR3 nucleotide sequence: TGTGCCAGCAGCCGGGGAGGAGGGCAGCCCCAGCATTTT. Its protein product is CASSRGGGQPQHF. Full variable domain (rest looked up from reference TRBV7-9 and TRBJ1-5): DTGVSQNPRHKITKRGQNVTFRCDPISEHNRLYWYRQTLGQGPEFLTYFQNEAQLEKSRLLSDRFSAERPKGSFSTLEIQRTEQGDSAMYLCASSRGGGQPQHFGDGTRLSIL.